Below, 32 T cell receptor beta chains from the same sample are listed, as sequenced in a study of immune characterization of retroperitoneal liposarcoma. TCRdb redid the calling of the PCR reads with MiXCR, one entry per CDR3 protein. The sample lists approximately 11,000 distinct CDR3 sequences; around half were seen once. The sequenced sample consisted of tumor tissue. Receptors were obtained from a female donor with retroperitoneal liposarcoma.

The table lists this clonotype with a count of one. This chain connects TRBV11-2 to TRBJ2-1; D remains unclear. The DNA end is a closer match to TRBJ2-7, so the J assignment may be wrong. Germline V CDR1 and CDR2: SGHAT, FQNNGV. CDR3 size: 14 residues. CDR3 loop: CASSFSPRTDEQYF. CDR3 nucleotide sequence: TGTGCCAGCAGCTTCTCCCCTAGGACCGATGAGCAGTACTTC.

This clonotype has only a few counts. The gene calls are TRBV11-2 and TRBJ2-3; D uncertain. This CDR3 region has 13 residues. V was trimmed by 0 bases and J by 4 bases, leaving 5 bases between them. Germline-derived CDR1 and CDR2 are SGHAT and FQNNGV. The CDR3 bases are TGTGCCAGCAGCTTAGATCGCGCAGATACGCAGTATTTT. This gives the protein CASSLDRADTQYF.

This clonotype was seen once. Because the CDR3 is missing its conserved closing phenylalanine or tryptophan, this is likely a read error. It is unclear where the CDR3 begins or ends on the DNA, so no DNA is shown, and the CDR3 is as TCRdb lists it. This chain connects TRBV6-6 to TRBJ2-3; the table's D call, TRBD1, was not checked against the DNA. The length of the CDR3 is 16 amino acids, counting both ends. Germline V lookup: CDR1 MNHNY, CDR2 SVGAGI (reference sequence). The CDR3 is CASSSRQGGSGQYFGP.

This chain links TRBV11-2 with TRBJ2-5; no reliable D call. Trimming took 5 bases from V and 2 from J, leaving 9 bases between them. The CDR3 sequence is 13 residues long. In germline, CDR1 is SGHAT, CDR2 FQNNGV. The CDR3 nucleotides are TGTGCCAGCAGCCTCAATCCTCAAGAGACCCAGTACTTC. It encodes CASSLNPQETQYF. The variable domain in full, with the rest retrieved from reference TRBV11-2 and TRBJ2-5, is EAGVAQSPRYKIIEKRQSVAFWCNPISGHATLYWYQQILGQGPKLLIQFQNNGVVDDSQLPKDRFSAERLKGVDSTLKIQPAKLEDSAVYLCASSLNPQETQYFGPGTRLLVL.

The chain combines TRBV6-1 with TRBJ2-1; 10 bases map to TRBD2. This CDR3 region has 15 residues. Germline CDR1 and CDR2: MNHNS and SASEGT. V dropped 6 bases and J dropped 4; count of bases not matched to a gene: 6. In DNA, the CDR3 is TGTGCCAGCAGCCCGGCTAGCGGGGGTTACAATGAGCAGTTCTTC. Translating it yields CASSPASGGYNEQFF.

This clonotype was counted a few times. DNA of the CDR3: TGCGCCAGCAGTCAGGACAGGTTCGGGGCCCAGTACTTC. It yields the protein CASSQDRFGAQYF. The V call is TRBV10-1, the J call TRBJ2-5, with TRBD1 matching over 7 bases. The CDR3 consists of 13 residues. The V gene's germline CDR1 is WNHNN and CDR2 SYGVQD (reference sequence). The V and J ends lost 5 bases and 9 bases, in that order; junction bases with no gene match: 9.

CDR3 protein: CASSLIGTGGYEQYF. The CDR3 region has the DNA TGTGCCAGCAGTTTGATTGGGACAGGGGGCTACGAGCAGTACTTC. The rearrangement links TRBV12-3 or TRBV12-4 to TRBJ2-5; TRBD1 aligns across 11 bases. The J call may be in error: the DNA end matches TRBJ2-7 better. The CDR3 extends over 15 amino acids.

The chain combines TRBV6-5 with TRBJ2-2; TRBD1 aligns across 12 bases. Trimming took 4 bases from V and 7 from J; bases not matched to a gene: 7. The V gene's germline CDR1 is MNHEY and CDR2 SVGAGI. The CDR3 runs 16 residues. CDR3 loop: CASSFRDRGHGGELFF. The CDR3 DNA is TGTGCCAGCAGTTTCCGGGACAGGGGGCATGGCGGGGAGCTGTTTTTT.

The chain couples TRBV12-3 or TRBV12-4 to TRBJ1-1, with no clear D. The CDR3 has 14 amino acids. Trimming removed 2 bases at V and 1 base at J, with 8 bases between. The CDR3 nucleotides are TGTGCCAGCAGTTTAAAGGTGGGGAACACTGAAGCTTTCTTT. Its translation: CASSLKVGNTEAFF.

This clonotype is labeled medium-sized. The CDR3 DNA reads TGTGCCAGCAGCCCTCTATGGGAGACCCAGTTCTTC. Amino acids: CASSPLWETQFF. The V and J genes are TRBV7-2 and TRBJ2-1; D may be TRBD2 (5 bases). The CDR3 sequence is 12 residues long. CDR1 and CDR2 (germline): SGHTA, FQGNSA. V lost 5 bases and J lost 13, with 15 bases in between.

The chain carries TRBV7-2 and TRBJ2-7; TRBD1 aligns across 9 bases. The J call is uncertain, as TRBJ2-1 better fits the DNA end. This CDR3 has 15 residues. Germline values: CDR1 SGHTA, CDR2 FQGNSA. Here the CDR3 reads CASTSTGGERAEQFF. The CDR3 bases are TGTGCCAGCACCTCGACAGGGGGGGAGCGGGCCGAGCAGTTCTTC.

The chain has TRBV12-3 or TRBV12-4 and TRBJ2-2, with a tentative D call TRBD1 (5 bases). The CDR3 contains 15 residues. Trimming pared 2 bases from V and 7 bases from J, leaving 14 bases between. The chain's CDR3 is CASSLYLRGRGELFF. The CDR3, as DNA: TGTGCCAGCAGTTTATATCTAAGGGGCCGCGGGGAGCTGTTTTTT.

The CDR3 here is CASSQGRTQFF. The CDR3 DNA reads TGTGCCAGCAGCCAAGGACGGACCCAGTTCTTC. V gene TRBV6-1 combines with J gene TRBJ2-1; D unresolved. V was cut by 6 bases and J by 13 bases, with 13 bases left in between. In germline, CDR1 is MNHNS, CDR2 SASEGT. The CDR3 sequence is 11 residues long.

This clonotype is medium-sized (0.01 to 0.1%). The chain uses TRBV27 and TRBJ2-2; TRBD1 aligns across 9 bases. Germline V CDR1 and CDR2: MNHEY, SMNVEV (reference sequence). V dropped 7 bases and J dropped 4; count of bases not matched to a gene: 10. The CDR3 contains 16 residues. The DNA of the CDR3 is TGTGCCAGCAATACTTTTGGGACAGGGATCACCGGGGAGCTGTTTTTT. It translates to CASNTFGTGITGELFF.

The chain couples TRBV7-3 to TRBJ2-4; D is uncertain. The end of the DNA is better explained by TRBJ2-5, so the J call may be wrong. The germline V gene encodes CDR1 SGHTA and CDR2 FQGTGA. This CDR3 contains 15 residues. CDR3 nucleotides: TGTGCCAGCAGCTCTACTCTCAGCGACCAAGAGACCCAGTACTTC. This gives the protein CASSSTLSDQETQYF.

This sequence joins TRBV28 and TRBJ2-1; possible D gene TRBD1, 7 bases. Near its end, the DNA agrees better with TRBJ2-5, so the J call may be wrong. CDR1 is MDHEN, CDR2 SYDVKM, per germline. CDR3 size: 16 residues. The CDR3 nucleotides read TGTGCCAGCAGTCCGTACAGGACAGGAGGGCTAGAGACCCAGTACTTC. Its translation is CASSPYRTGGLETQYF.

The CDR3: CASSDIGRGEKLFF. The CDR3 bases are TGTGCCAGCAGTGACATAGGACGGGGAGAAAAACTGTTTTTT. V is TRBV6-8 and J is TRBJ1-4; D is unclear. Per the germline V gene, CDR1 is MNHGY and CDR2 is SAAAGT. V was clipped by 5 bases and J by 8 bases, with 15 bases between them. The CDR3 is 14 residues long.

This clonotype was picked up a small number of times. V is TRBV6-1 and J is TRBJ2-3, with 12 bases lining up with TRBD2. This CDR3 comprises 14 residues. V was clipped by 10 bases and J by 2 bases; unmatched bases: 4. CDR1 MNHNS and CDR2 SASEGT come from the germline V gene. DNA for the CDR3: TGTGCCACCCGACTAGCGGGGGACACAGATACGCAGTATTTT. Translation gives CATRLAGDTDTQYF.

This clonotype occurred a few times. This chain links TRBV6-2 or TRBV6-3 with TRBJ2-1; no clear D. The CDR3 consists of 13 residues. V was shortened by 0 bases and J by 10 bases, with 10 bases between the two germline ends. CDR1 and CDR2 (germline): MNHEY, SVGEGT. In DNA form, the CDR3 reads TGTGCCAGCAGTTACTCACGGTCAATAGAGCAGTTCTTC. Its translation: CASSYSRSIEQFF.

CDR3 residues: CASSWDRVRNNEQFF. In DNA, the CDR3 is TGTGCCAGCAGCTGGGACAGGGTAAGGAACAATGAGCAGTTCTTC. This sequence joins TRBV11-2 and TRBJ2-1, with 9 bases aligning to TRBD1. Trimming took 4 bases from V and 5 from J; bases not matched to a gene: 6. This CDR3 spans 15 amino acids. Germline CDR1 and CDR2: SGHAT and FQNNGV.

In its sample, this clonotype was seen a few times. V usage is TRBV6-1 and J usage is TRBJ2-1; 8 nucleotides match TRBD1. The CDR3 spans 13 residues. The germline V gene has CDR1 MNHNS and CDR2 SASEGT. The trim removed 6 bases at V and 10 bases at J, leaving 8 bases unmatched. The DNA for the CDR3 is TGTGCCAGCAGCCCCCTCGACAGGGGCGAGCAGTTCTTC. This gives the protein CASSPLDRGEQFF.

The J gene is TRBJ2-1, the V gene TRBV6-5; 15 bases match TRBD2. The CDR3 covers 16 residues. Germline CDR1 MNHEY, CDR2 SVGAGI. Trimming removed 4 bases from V and 9 bases from J; junction bases left unmatched: 7. The CDR3 DNA reads TGTGCCAGCAGTTTTTCCGGGACTAGCGGGAGGAGTGAGCAGTTCTTC. Its translation is CASSFSGTSGRSEQFF.

For this clonotype: A read error may account for a junction end that differs from germline. The chain carries TRBV6-1 and TRBJ2-3, with D perhaps assigned TRBD1 or TRBD2 (5 bases each). From germline, CDR1 is MNHNS and CDR2 SASEGT. The CDR3 has 17 amino acids. The CDR3 loop is CASSYMKDTGTAFEQDF. The CDR3, as DNA: TGTGCCAGCAGTTACATGAAAGATACCGGGACGGCTTTCGAGCAGGACTTC.

With regard to this clonotype: Compared with germline, one end of the junction differs, possibly owing to a read error. This chain joins TRBV6-5 and TRBJ2-3; TRBD2 matches at 10 bases. CDR3 length: 15 amino acids. Germline loops: CDR1 MNHEY, CDR2 SVGAGI. CDR3 protein: CASSRTSGDHNEQFF. CDR3 nucleotide sequence: TGTGCCAGCAGCCGGACTAGCGGAGACCACAATGAGCAGTTCTTT.

This clonotype is medium-sized within its sample. The chain couples TRBV7-2 to TRBJ2-5; D is uncertain. Germline-derived CDR1 and CDR2 are SGHTA and FQGNSA. This CDR3 contains 14 residues. V dropped 6 bases and J dropped 5 bases, with 16 bases sitting between them. CDR3 loop: CASRAADILETQYF. The CDR3, as DNA: TGTGCCAGCAGGGCTGCGGATATATTGGAGACCCAGTACTTC. Using reference TRBV7-2 and TRBJ2-5 for the parts outside the CDR3, the full variable domain is GAGVSQSPSNKVTEKGKDVELRCDPISGHTALYWYRQSLGQGLEFLIYFQGNSAPDKSGLPSDRFSAERTGGSVSTLTIQRTQQEDSAVYLCASRAADILETQYFGPGTRLLVL.

The rearrangement joins TRBV6-1 to TRBJ1-5; the D gene is possibly TRBD1 (6 bases). Germline values: CDR1 MNHNS, CDR2 SASEGT. Trimming shortened V by 1 base and J by 3 bases, and 10 bases separated the two germline ends. The CDR3 is 15 residues long. DNA of the CDR3: TGTGCCAGCAGTGAAGTTGGGGGCCTCAATCAGCCCCAGCATTTT. It encodes CASSEVGGLNQPQHF.

Worth noting for this clonotype: This is likely a read error, given that the CDR3 carries no conserved phenylalanine or tryptophan at its end. The chain employs TRBV6-1 and TRBJ2-3; TRBD2 aligns across 8 bases. The CDR3 loop spans 14 amino acids. CDR1 and CDR2 (germline): MNHNS, SASEGT. Losses at the gene ends were 8 bases for V and 2 bases for J; bases not matched to a gene: 6. CDR3 bases: TGTGCCAGCGGGGGGCGGGGGGCCACAGATACGCAGTATTTG. This gives the protein CASGGRGATDTQYL.

In its sample, this clonotype ranks as medium-sized (0.01 to 0.1%). The chain combines TRBV6-1 with TRBJ2-1, with 9 bases aligning to TRBD2. With 5 bases clipped from V and 8 bases from J, the junction kept 10 bases outside the gene matches. Looked up from germline, CDR1 is MNHNS and CDR2 is SASEGT. This CDR3 has 15 residues. The CDR3 loop reads CASSPRTSAGDEQFF. The DNA for the CDR3 is TGTGCCAGCAGTCCCCGGACTAGCGCAGGGGATGAGCAGTTCTTC.

About this clonotype itself: The conserved closing phenylalanine or tryptophan is absent in this CDR3, likely reflecting a read error. CDR3 sequence: CASSHRDAWSETQFC. CDR3 in DNA: TGTGCCAGCAGTCACCGGGACGCGTGGAGTGAGACCCAGTTCTGC. The chain is built from TRBV6-9 and TRBJ2-5, with D perhaps given as TRBD1 or TRBD2 (5 bases each). The end of the DNA aligns better with TRBJ2-1, so the J call may be wrong. CDR3 length: 15 residues. Germline CDR1 and CDR2: MNHGY and SVAAGI.

This clonotype was seen only a few times. The V and J genes are TRBV6-1 and TRBJ2-3; 10 bases are shared with TRBD2. CDR1 and CDR2 from the germline V gene are MNHNS and SASEGT. V lost 5 bases, J lost 3 bases, and 8 bases stayed unmatched. CDR3 length: 16 residues. The CDR3 reads CASSYFSGRATDTQYF. The CDR3 bases are TGTGCCAGCAGTTATTTCAGCGGGAGGGCAACAGATACGCAGTATTTT.

The rearrangement links TRBV11-3 to TRBJ2-2, with 8 bases aligning to TRBD1. Trimming took 5 bases from V and 4 from J; bases not matched to a gene: 9. The CDR3 runs 16 residues. The germline V gene has CDR1 SGHNT and CDR2 YENEEA. This CDR3 reads CASSGRDRKGTGELFF. The CDR3 coding sequence is TGTGCCAGCAGCGGCCGGGACAGGAAGGGCACCGGGGAGCTGTTTTTT.

This clonotype is medium-sized (0.01 to 0.1%) within its sample. This chain joins TRBV25-1 and TRBJ2-1; 9 bases line up with TRBD2. Germline V CDR1 and CDR2: MGHDK, SYGVNS. The CDR3 extends over 16 amino acids. After removal of 3 bases from V and 7 bases from J, the junction contained 10 bases not matched to a gene. DNA for the CDR3: TGTGCCAGCAGTGACCCCACAGCGGGAGGCCGGAATGAGCAGTTCTTC. Translation gives CASSDPTAGGRNEQFF. The entire variable domain, with the rest obtained from reference TRBV25-1 and TRBJ2-1, is as follows: EADIYQTPRYLVIGTGKKITLECSQTMGHDKMYWYQQDPGMELHLIHYSYGVNSTEKGDLSSESTVSRIRTEHFPLTLESARPSHTSQYLCASSDPTAGGRNEQFFGPGTRLTVL.